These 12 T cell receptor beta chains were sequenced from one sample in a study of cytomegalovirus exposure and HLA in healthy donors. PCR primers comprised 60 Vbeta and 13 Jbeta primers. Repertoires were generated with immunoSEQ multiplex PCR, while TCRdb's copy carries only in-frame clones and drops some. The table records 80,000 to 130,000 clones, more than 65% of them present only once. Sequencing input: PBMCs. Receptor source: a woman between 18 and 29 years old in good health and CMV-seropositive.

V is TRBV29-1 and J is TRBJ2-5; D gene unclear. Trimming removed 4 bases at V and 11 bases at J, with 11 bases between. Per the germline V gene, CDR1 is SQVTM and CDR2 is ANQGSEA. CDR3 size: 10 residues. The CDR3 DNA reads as TGCAGCGTTGGTTTCGATCGGCAGTACTTC. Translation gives CSVGFDRQYF.

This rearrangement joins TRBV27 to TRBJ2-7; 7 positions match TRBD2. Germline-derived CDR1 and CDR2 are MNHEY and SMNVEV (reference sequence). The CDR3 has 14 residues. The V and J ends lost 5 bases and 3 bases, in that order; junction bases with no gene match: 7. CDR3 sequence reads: CASSPGGENYEQYF. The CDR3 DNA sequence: TGTGCCAGCAGTCCTGGGGGGGAGAACTACGAGCAGTACTTC.

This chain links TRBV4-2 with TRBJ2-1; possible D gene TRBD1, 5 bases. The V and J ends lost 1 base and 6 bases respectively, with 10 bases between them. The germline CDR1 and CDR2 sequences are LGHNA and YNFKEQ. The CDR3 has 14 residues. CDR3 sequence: CASSQVGVSNEQFF. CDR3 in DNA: TGTGCCAGCAGCCAAGTAGGGGTGAGCAATGAGCAGTTCTTC.

For the CDR3, the DNA is TGCAGCGTTGTGGGGGGGGCCCAAATCGAGCAGTACTTC. It specifies CSVVGGAQIEQYF. This chain connects TRBV29-1 to TRBJ2-7, with a weak D call TRBD2 (7 bases). This CDR3 spans 13 amino acids. Germline CDR1 SQVTM, CDR2 ANQGSEA. V was clipped by 4 bases and J by 6 bases, with 16 bases between them.

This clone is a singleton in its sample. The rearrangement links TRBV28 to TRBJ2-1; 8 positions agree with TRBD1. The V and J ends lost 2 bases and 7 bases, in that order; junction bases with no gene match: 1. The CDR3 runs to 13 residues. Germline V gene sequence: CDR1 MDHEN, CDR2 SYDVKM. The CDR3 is CASSLDRGNEQFF. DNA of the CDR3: TGTGCCAGCAGTTTAGACAGGGGAAATGAGCAGTTCTTC.

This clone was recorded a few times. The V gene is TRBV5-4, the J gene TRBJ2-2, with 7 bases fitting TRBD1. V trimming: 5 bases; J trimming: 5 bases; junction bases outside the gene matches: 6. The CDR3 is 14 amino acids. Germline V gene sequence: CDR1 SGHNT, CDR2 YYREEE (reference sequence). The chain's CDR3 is CASRGGLVTGELFF. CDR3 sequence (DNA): TGTGCCAGCAGAGGGGGCTTGGTGACCGGGGAGCTGTTTTTT.

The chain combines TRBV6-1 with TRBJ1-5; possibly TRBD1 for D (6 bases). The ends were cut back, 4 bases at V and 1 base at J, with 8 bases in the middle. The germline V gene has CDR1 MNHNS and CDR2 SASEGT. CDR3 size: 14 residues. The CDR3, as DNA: TGTGCCAGCAGTGCAGGGGTCAGCAATCAGCCCCAGCATTTT. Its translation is CASSAGVSNQPQHF.

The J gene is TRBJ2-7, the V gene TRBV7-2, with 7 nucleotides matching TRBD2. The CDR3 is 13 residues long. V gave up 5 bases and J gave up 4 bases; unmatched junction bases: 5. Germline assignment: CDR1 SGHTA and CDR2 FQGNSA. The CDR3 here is CASSGREIYEQYF. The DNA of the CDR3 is TGTGCCAGCAGCGGGCGGGAGATTTACGAGCAGTACTTC. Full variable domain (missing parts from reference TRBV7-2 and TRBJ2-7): GAGVSQSPSNKVTEKGKDVELRCDPISGHTALYWYRQSLGQGLEFLIYFQGNSAPDKSGLPSDRFSAERTGGSVSTLTIQRTQQEDSAVYLCASSGREIYEQYFGPGTRLTVT.

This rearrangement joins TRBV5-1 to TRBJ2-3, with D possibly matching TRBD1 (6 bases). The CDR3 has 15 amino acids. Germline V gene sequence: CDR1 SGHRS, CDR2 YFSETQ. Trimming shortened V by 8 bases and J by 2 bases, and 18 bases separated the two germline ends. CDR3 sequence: CASKDSLGITDTQYF. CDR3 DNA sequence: TGCGCCAGTAAGGACAGCTTGGGCATCACAGATACGCAGTATTTT. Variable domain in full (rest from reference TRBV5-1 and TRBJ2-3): KAGVTQTPRYLIKTRGQQVTLSCSPISGHRSVSWYQQTPGQGLQFLFEYFSETQRNKGNFPGRFSGRQFSNSRSEMNVSTLELGDSALYLCASKDSLGITDTQYFGPGTRLTVL.

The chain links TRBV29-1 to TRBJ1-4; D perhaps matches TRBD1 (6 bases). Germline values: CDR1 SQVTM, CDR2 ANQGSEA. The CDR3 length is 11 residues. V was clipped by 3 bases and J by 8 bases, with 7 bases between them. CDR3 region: CSVDRGEKLFF. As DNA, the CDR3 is TGCAGCGTTGACAGGGGAGAAAAACTGTTTTTT.

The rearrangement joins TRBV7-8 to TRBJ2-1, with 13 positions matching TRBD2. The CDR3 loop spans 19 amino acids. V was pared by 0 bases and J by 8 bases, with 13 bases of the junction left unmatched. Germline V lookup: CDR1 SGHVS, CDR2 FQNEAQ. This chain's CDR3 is CASSLALMGLAGSGDEQFF. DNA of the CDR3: TGTGCCAGCAGCTTAGCGCTAATGGGACTAGCGGGGTCGGGGGATGAGCAGTTCTTC.

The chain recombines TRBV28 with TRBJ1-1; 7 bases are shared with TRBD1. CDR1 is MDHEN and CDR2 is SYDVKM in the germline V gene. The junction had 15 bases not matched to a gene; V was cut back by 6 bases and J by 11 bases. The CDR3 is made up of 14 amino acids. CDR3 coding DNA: TGTGCCAGCAGATCCCGGGACAGCAGTCCTCGGGCTTTCTTT. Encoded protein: CASRSRDSSPRAFF.